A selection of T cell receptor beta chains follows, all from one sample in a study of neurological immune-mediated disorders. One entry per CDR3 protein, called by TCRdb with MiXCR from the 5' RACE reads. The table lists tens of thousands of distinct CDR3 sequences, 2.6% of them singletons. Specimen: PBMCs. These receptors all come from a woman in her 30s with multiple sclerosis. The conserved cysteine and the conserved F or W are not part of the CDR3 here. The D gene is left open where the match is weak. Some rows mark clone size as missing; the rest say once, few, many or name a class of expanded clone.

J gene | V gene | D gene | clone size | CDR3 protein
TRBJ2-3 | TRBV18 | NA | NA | ASSPPNPESTDTQY
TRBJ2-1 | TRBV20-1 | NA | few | SARDLPGKGHNEQF
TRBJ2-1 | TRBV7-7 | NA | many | ASSLNAGSSSYNEQF
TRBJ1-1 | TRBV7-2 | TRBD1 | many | ASSTGQIVRAEAF
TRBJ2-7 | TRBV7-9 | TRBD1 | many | ASSLVTGGRDEQY
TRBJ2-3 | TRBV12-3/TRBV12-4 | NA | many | ASSSLGTDTQY
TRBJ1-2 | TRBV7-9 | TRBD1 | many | ASSLAVTGGRGYT
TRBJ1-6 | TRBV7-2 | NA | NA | ASNSSARGYSPLH
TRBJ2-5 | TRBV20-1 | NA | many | SASGETQY
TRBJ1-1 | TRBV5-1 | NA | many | ASSLARGDTEAF
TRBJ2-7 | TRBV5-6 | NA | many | ASSSSGVEQY
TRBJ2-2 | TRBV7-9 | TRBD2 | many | ASSLRTSGLNTGELF
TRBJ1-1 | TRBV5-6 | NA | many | ASSSPVRANTEAF
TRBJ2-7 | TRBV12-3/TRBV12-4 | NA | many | ASSKTGNVNYEQY
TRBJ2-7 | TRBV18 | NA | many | ASSPGYGGDYEQY
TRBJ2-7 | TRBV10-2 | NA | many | ASSDRQDNISPYEQY
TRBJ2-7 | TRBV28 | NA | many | ASKAGYSYEQY
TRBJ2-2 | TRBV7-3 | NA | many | ASSLSATGELF
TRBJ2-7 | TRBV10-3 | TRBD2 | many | AISDNRLAGGRSYEQY
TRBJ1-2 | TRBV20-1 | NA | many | SAPAPGTAINA
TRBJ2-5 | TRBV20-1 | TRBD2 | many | SASGAESTSGLKETQY
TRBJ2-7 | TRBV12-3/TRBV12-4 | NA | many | ASSSPISSYEQY
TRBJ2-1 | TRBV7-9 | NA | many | ASIRSVGGSYNEQF
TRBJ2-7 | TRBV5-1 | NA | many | ASSLNGDYEQY
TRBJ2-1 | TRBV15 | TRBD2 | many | ATSRDRGLAGNEQF
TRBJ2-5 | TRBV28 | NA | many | ASSPPGGETQY
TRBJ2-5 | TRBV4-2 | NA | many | ASSQEGNKETQY
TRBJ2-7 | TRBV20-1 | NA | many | SAALDVYEQY
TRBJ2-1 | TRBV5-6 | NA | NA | ASSLGGLFYNEQF
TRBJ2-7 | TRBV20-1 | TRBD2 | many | SARPYLAGILNEQY
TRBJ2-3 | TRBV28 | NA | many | ASFPGALTDTQY
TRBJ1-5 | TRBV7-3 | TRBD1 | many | ASSVGQGQPQH
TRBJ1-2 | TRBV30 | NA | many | AWSPGVPRSWT
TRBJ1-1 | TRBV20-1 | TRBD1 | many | SARDRAGGPNTEAF
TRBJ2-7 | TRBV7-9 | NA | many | ASSLVTGGTYEQY
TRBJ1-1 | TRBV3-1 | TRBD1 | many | ASSLGQGVPEAF
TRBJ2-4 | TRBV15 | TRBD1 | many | ATSGTGMLVNIQY
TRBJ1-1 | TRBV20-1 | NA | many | SASGSDTEAF
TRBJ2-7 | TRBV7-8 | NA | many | ASSFSGVTYEQY
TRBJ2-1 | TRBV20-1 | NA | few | SARDLGLAGLHNEQF
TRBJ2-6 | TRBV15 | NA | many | ATSPWKAGANVLT
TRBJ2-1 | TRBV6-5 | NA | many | ASGRNPNEQF
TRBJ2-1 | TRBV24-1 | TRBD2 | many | ATSVTSGRSYNEQF
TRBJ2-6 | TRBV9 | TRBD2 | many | ASSVRSRLAGSSSGANVLT
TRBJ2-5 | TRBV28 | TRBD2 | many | ASSLSLAGASETQY
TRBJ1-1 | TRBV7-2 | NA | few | ATRTVNTEAF
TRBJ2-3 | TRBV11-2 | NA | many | ASSLRGGSSTDTQY
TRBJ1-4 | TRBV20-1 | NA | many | SALGQLNEKLF
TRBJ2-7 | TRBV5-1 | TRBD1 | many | ASSSQGAPYEQY
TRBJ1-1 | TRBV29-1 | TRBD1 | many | SVARGGTEAF
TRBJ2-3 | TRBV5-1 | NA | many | ASSLFGTDTQY
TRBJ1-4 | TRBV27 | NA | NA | ASRMWGSNEKLF
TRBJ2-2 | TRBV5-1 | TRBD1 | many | ASSTTGSDTGELF